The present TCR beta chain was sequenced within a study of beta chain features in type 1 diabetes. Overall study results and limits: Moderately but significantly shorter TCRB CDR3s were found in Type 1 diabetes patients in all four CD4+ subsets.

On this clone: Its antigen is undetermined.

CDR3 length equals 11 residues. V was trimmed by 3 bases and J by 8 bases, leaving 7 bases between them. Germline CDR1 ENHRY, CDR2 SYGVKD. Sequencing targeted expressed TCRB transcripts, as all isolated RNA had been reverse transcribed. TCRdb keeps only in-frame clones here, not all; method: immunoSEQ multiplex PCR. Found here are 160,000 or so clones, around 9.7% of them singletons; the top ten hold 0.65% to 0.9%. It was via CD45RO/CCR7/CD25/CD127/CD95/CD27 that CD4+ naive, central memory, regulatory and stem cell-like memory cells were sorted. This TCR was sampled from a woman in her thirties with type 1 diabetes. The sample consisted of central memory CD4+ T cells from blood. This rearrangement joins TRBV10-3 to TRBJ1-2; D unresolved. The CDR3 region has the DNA TGTGCCATCAGTGAACTGATAGGCTACACCTTC. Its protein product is CAISELIGYTF.